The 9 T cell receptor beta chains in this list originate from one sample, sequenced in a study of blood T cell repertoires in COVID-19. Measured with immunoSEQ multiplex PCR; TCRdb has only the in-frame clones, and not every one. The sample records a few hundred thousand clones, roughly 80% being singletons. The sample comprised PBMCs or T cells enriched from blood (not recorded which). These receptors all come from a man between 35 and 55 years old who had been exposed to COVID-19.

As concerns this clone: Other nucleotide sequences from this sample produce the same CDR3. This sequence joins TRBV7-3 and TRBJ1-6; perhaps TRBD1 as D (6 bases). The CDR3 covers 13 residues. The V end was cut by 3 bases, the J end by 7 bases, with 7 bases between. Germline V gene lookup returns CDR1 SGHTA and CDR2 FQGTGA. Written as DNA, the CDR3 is TGTGCCAGCAGCTTTGACAGGAATTCACCCCTCCACTTT. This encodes CASSFDRNSPLHF.

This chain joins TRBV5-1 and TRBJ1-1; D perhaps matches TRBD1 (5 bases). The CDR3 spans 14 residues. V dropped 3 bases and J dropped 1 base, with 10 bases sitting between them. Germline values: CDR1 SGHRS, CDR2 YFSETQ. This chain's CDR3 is CASSSQTANTEAFF. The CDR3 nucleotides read TGCGCCAGCAGCTCGCAGACAGCGAACACTGAAGCTTTCTTT.

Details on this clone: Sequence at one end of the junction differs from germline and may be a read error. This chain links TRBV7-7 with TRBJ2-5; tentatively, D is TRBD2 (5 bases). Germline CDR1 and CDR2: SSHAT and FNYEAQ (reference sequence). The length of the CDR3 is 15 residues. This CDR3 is CASSLGRTAQETQYF. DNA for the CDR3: TGTGCTAGCAGCTTAGGGCGGACTGCGCAAGAGACCCAGTACTTC.

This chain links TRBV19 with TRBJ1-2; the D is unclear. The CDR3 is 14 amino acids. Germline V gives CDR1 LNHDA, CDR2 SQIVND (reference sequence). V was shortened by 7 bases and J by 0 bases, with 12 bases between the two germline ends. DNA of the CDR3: TGTGCCAGTACCAACCCCAGATCTAACTATGGCTACACCTTC. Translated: CASTNPRSNYGYTF.

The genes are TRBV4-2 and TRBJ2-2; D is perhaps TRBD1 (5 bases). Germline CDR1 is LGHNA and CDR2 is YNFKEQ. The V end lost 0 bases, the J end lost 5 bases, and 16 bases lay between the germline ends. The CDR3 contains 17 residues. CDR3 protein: CASSQEGPVQSTGELFF. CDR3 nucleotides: TGTGCCAGCAGCCAAGAGGGGCCCGTCCAGAGTACCGGGGAGCTGTTTTTT.

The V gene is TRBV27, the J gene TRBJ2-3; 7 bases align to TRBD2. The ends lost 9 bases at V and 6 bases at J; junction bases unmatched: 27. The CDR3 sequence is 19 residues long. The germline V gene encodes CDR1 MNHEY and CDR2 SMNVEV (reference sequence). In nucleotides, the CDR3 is TGTGCCAGTTCATCTGGGCTAGCGGCGCGGGCGCCAGCCGGGGATACGCAGTATTTT. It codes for CASSSGLAARAPAGDTQYF.

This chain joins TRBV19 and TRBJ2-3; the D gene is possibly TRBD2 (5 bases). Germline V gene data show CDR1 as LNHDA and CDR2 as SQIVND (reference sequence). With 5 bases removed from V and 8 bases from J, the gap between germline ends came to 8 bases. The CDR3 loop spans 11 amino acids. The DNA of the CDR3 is TGTGCCAGTAGTGTGGAGGTTACGCAGTATTTT. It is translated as CASSVEVTQYF.

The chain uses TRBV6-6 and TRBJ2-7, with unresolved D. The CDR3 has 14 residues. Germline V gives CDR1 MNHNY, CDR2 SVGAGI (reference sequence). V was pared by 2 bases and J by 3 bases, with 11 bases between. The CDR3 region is CASSYVLANYEQYF. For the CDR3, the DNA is TGTGCCAGCAGTTACGTCCTCGCTAACTACGAGCAGTACTTC.

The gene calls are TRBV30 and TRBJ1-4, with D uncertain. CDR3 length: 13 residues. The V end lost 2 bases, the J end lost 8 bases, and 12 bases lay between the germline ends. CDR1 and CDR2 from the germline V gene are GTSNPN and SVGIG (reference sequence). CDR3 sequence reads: CAWSTGVGEKLFF. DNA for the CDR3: TGTGCCTGGAGTACCGGGGTTGGGGAAAAACTGTTTTTT.